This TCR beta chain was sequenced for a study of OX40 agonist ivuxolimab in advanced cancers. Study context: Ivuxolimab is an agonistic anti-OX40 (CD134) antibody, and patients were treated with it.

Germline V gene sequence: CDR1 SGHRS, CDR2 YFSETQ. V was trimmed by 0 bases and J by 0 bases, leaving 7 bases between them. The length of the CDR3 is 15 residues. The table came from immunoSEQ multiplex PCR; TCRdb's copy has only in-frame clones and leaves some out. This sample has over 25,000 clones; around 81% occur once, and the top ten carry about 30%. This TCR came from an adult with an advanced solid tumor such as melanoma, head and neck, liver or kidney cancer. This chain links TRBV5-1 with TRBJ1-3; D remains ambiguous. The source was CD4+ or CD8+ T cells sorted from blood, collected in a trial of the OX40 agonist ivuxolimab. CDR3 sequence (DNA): TGCGCCAGCAGCTTGGACACCTACTCTGGAAACACCATATATTTT. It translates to CASSLDTYSGNTIYF.